A single sample is the source of the 4 T cell receptor beta chains below, sequenced in a study of glioma-infiltrating T cells after dendritic cell vaccination (TCRdb year 2016). The label giving this sample's time point can be read as: after dendritic cell vaccination, including at tumor progression/relapse. Receptor libraries were prepared by the immunoSEQ multiplex PCR assay. This immuneACCESS table, as held by TCRdb, lists in-frame sequences with V and J called but not all clones. Of the missing ones, under half trace to an unresolved V gene in checked studies; the others have no known cause. For this sample there are roughly 85,000 clones; roughly 85% appear just once. The ten largest account for around 8% of the sample. The sample in question was blood, obtained after dendritic cell vaccination. These receptors came from a human donor with glioblastoma.

CDR3: CASSLRPGGLFGELFF. CDR3 bases: TGTGCCAGCAGCTTAAGGCCCGGGGGACTCTTCGGGGAGCTGTTTTTT. This chain uses TRBV13 with TRBJ2-2, with TRBD2 as a possible D gene (6 bases). The V end was cut by 2 bases, the J end by 7 bases, with 17 bases between. This CDR3 is 16 amino acids long. Germline loops: CDR1 PRHDT, CDR2 FYEKMQ (reference sequence). Together with reference TRBV13 and TRBJ2-2, the CDR3 gives the full variable domain: AAGVIQSPRHLIKEKRETATLKCYPIPRHDTVYWYQQGPGQDPQFLISFYEKMQSDKGSIPDRFSAQQFSDYHSELNMSSLELGDSALYFCASSLRPGGLFGELFFGEGSRLTVL.

CDR3 nucleotide sequence: TGTGCCAGCAGCCCAGGGACAGGGGATGAAAAACTGTTTTTT. Translation: CASSPGTGDEKLFF. The chain uses TRBV7-6 and TRBJ1-4, with TRBD1 matching 10 bases. Germline CDR1 is SGHVS and CDR2 is FNYEAQ. This CDR3 has 14 residues. V was pared by 5 bases and J by 6 bases, with 3 bases of the junction left unmatched.

The gene calls are TRBV4-2 and TRBJ2-7; TRBD1 aligns across 10 bases. V lost 5 bases, J lost 4 bases, and 2 bases stayed unmatched. Per germline, CDR1 LGHNA and CDR2 YNFKEQ. CDR3 length equals 13 residues. The CDR3 loop reads CASSRGQGYEQYF. DNA of the CDR3: TGTGCCAGCAGCAGGGGACAGGGGTACGAGCAGTACTTC.

CDR3 coding DNA: TGTGCCAGCAGTTACCGGACACCGAGGACAGATACGCAGTATTTT. Translating gives CASSYRTPRTDTQYF. The chain has TRBV6-5 and TRBJ2-3, with a weak D call TRBD1 (5 bases). CDR1 is MNHEY, CDR2 SVGAGI, per germline. The CDR3 loop spans 15 amino acids. V was shortened by 2 bases and J by 3 bases, with 12 bases between the two germline ends.